This TCR beta chain came from a study of read filtering for tumor transcriptome and immune sequencing. Study overall: The cohort had roughly 17 men and approximately 13 women aged about 45 to 90, mean about 70 years.

This library used roughly 400 ng RNA and molecular barcoded adaptors spanning alpha/delta and beta/gamma chains. MiXCR was run by TCRdb on the reads, yielding one entry per CDR3 protein. The data contain around 41,000 distinct CDR3 sequences, 14% of them singletons. CDR3 length: 13 amino acids. CDR1 MNHEY and CDR2 SMNVEV come from the germline V gene (reference sequence). Trimming cost V 3 bases and J 8 bases, with 8 bases left between them. This clonotype was observed many times. Its antigen is not known. Study-wide points: Around 85% of IR-seq clonotypes had one read, totaling roughly 3.5% of reads; RNA-seq: 74.6% and 44.6%.

The rearrangement links TRBV27 to TRBJ1-6; D gene uncertain. The TCR originated in a donor at least 40 years old with multiple myeloma. The source material was a population of CD138-negative cells sorted from bone marrow. The CDR3 region is CASSLVWDSPLHF. The CDR3 DNA reads as TGTGCCAGCAGTTTGGTCTGGGATTCACCCCTCCACTTT.